This passage covers 20 T cell receptor beta chains from one sample sequenced in a study of ipilimumab plus nivolumab after autologous stem cell transplantation. Sequencing was performed with immunoSEQ multiplex PCR; in TCRdb, only in-frame clones are kept and a portion is missing. The table lists around 13,000 clones, around three quarters of them singletons. Sequencing used PBMCs, obtained in a trial of ipilimumab plus nivolumab as post-transplant consolidation. The receptors derive from a male donor with diffuse large B-cell lymphoma.

V is TRBV7-9 and J is TRBJ2-5, with TRBD2 identical over 10 bases. After removal of 5 bases from V and 0 bases from J, the junction contained 15 bases not matched to a gene. This CDR3 has 19 residues. Germline CDR1 SEHNR, CDR2 FQNEAQ (reference sequence). In DNA form, the CDR3 reads TGTGCCAGCAGCGCAATTAGGACTAGCGGAGCTCAGTACCAAGAGACCCAGTACTTC. Residues: CASSAIRTSGAQYQETQYF. Based on the CDR3 plus reference TRBV7-9 and TRBJ2-5, the full variable domain is DTGVSQNPRHKITKRGQNVTFRCDPISEHNRLYWYRQTLGQGPEFLTYFQNEAQLEKSRLLSDRFSAERPKGSFSTLEIQRTEQGDSAMYLCASSAIRTSGAQYQETQYFGPGTRLLVL.

The chain recombines TRBV29-1 with TRBJ2-7; D is unclear. V shed 4 bases and J shed 5 bases, with 9 bases lying between them. Germline CDR1 and CDR2: SQVTM and ANQGSEA. The CDR3 totals 11 residues. The CDR3 DNA is TGCAGCGTTGGTCGGATCCACGAGCAGTACTTC. It specifies CSVGRIHEQYF.

This clone was observed once. The chain links TRBV23-1 to TRBJ2-1; D not resolved. TRBV23-1 is flagged as an ORF with uncertain function. This CDR3 has 15 amino acids. V was pared by 4 bases and J by 2 bases, with 12 bases between. This CDR3 is CASSREQRPYNEQFF. The DNA for the CDR3 is TGCGCCAGCAGTCGCGAACAGAGGCCCTACAATGAGCAGTTCTTC.

The chain links TRBV9 to TRBJ2-5, with 8 bases matching TRBD1. J lost 1 base, V lost 1 base, and 6 bases had no gene match. This CDR3 comprises 16 residues. CDR1 and CDR2 from the germline V gene are SGDLS and YYNGEE. The CDR3 reads CASSVSTGGSQETQYF. The CDR3 DNA follows: TGTGCCAGCAGCGTATCCACAGGGGGGTCCCAAGAGACCCAGTACTTC.

The chain recombines TRBV4-2 with TRBJ2-1; no firm D call. The germline CDR1 and CDR2 sequences are LGHNA and YNFKEQ. The CDR3 totals 15 residues. V lost 0 bases and J 9 bases, leaving 15 bases between the germline ends. CDR3 bases: TGTGCCAGCAGCCAAGAGGCTCCCCTGGCCGGTGAGCAGTTCTTC. Translating gives CASSQEAPLAGEQFF.

This clone was seen a few times. This sequence joins TRBV9 and TRBJ2-3; TRBD2 aligns across 10 bases. Trimming cost V 7 bases and J 2 bases; bases outside gene matches: 1. This CDR3 has 13 amino acids. CDR1 is SGDLS and CDR2 is YYNGEE in the germline V gene. Here the CDR3 reads CASGLADTDTQYF. In nucleotides, the CDR3 is TGTGCCAGCGGACTAGCGGACACAGATACGCAGTATTTT.

The gene calls are TRBV4-3 and TRBJ1-2; no definite D call. With 1 base removed from V and 4 bases from J, the gap between germline ends came to 13 bases. Germline V gene sequence: CDR1 LGHNA, CDR2 YSLEER. This CDR3 has 15 amino acids. For the CDR3, the DNA is TGCGCCAGCAGCCAAGGTTGGGCGGCTCTCTATGGCTACACCTTC. It translates to CASSQGWAALYGYTF.

As DNA, the CDR3 is TGTGCCAGCAGCCCGACAGGGGCCCACGAGCAGTACTTC. This codes for CASSPTGAHEQYF. The chain employs TRBV6-5 and TRBJ2-7, with 8 bases lining up with TRBD1. Losses at the gene ends were 6 bases for V and 5 bases for J; bases not matched to a gene: 6. CDR3 length: 13 amino acids. Germline V CDR1 and CDR2: MNHEY, SVGAGI.

V is TRBV7-2 and J is TRBJ1-3; D not certain. Per germline, CDR1 SGHTA and CDR2 FQGNSA. Trimming removed 10 bases at V and 0 bases at J, with 16 bases between. The CDR3 contains 15 residues. The CDR3 DNA sequence: TGTGCCACCTCGGATTATCTGAGCTCTGGAAACACCATATATTTT. It specifies CATSDYLSSGNTIYF.

The chain recombines TRBV29-1 with TRBJ1-2; unclear D gene. The CDR3 loop spans 14 amino acids. Per the germline V gene, CDR1 is SQVTM and CDR2 is ANQGSEA. Trimming pared 2 bases from V and 6 bases from J, leaving 16 bases between. The CDR3 sequence is CSVERRREGNGYTF. The CDR3 DNA reads TGCAGCGTTGAACGGAGAAGGGAGGGCAATGGCTACACCTTC.

The V gene is TRBV4-1, the J gene TRBJ2-7; a possible D gene is TRBD1 (6 bases). The V end lost 3 bases, the J end lost 5 bases, and 11 bases lay between the germline ends. The germline CDR1 and CDR2 sequences are MGHRA and YSYEKL. The CDR3 totals 13 residues. CDR3 amino acids: CASSHLRDNEQYF. CDR3 DNA: TGCGCCAGCAGCCACCTCCGGGACAACGAGCAGTACTTC.

As DNA, the CDR3 is TGTGCCAGCAGTTACTCGACGGGTCTACTCCGCTATGGCTACACCTTC. Translated: CASSYSTGLLRYGYTF. The gene calls are TRBV6-5 and TRBJ1-2; D call uncertain. The CDR3 has 16 amino acids. V lost 0 bases and J lost 4, with 15 bases in between. Germline V gene data show CDR1 as MNHEY and CDR2 as SVGAGI.

This rearrangement joins TRBV27 to TRBJ2-7; 7 bases agree with TRBD1. Unmatched junction bases numbered 10, after V lost 6 bases and J lost 2 bases. The CDR3 has 15 residues. CDR1 is MNHEY and CDR2 is SMNVEV in the germline V gene (reference sequence). The CDR3 here is CASRLNRGQAYEQYF. In nucleotides, the CDR3 is TGTGCCAGCAGACTGAACAGGGGACAAGCCTACGAGCAGTACTTC.

This clone was detected only a few times. The V and J genes are TRBV30 and TRBJ2-1, with TRBD2 identical over 9 bases. This CDR3 region has 16 residues. Germline loops: CDR1 GTSNPN, CDR2 SVGIG (reference sequence). The V segment lost 1 base and the J segment 9 bases; nucleotides outside the gene matches: 13. The CDR3 region has the DNA TGTGCCTGGAGTGCCCTCGGGGCGGGGGGGCAGGGTGAGCAGTTCTTC. It specifies CAWSALGAGGQGEQFF.

By share of the sample, this clone is medium-sized. The gene calls are TRBV5-1 and TRBJ1-6; TRBD1 matches 8 bases. The CDR3 totals 17 residues. The trim removed 0 bases at V and 7 bases at J, leaving 9 bases unmatched. From germline, CDR1 is SGHRS and CDR2 YFSETQ. The CDR3 DNA follows: TGCGCCAGCAGCTTGGGGGGGGACAGGACACCGAATTCACCCCTCCACTTT. Residues: CASSLGGDRTPNSPLHF.

This chain links TRBV19 with TRBJ1-2; D remains unclear. V lost 5 bases to trimming and J lost 3 bases, with 13 bases between them. Germline CDR1 is LNHDA and CDR2 is SQIVND (reference sequence). The CDR3 has 14 residues. In DNA form, the CDR3 reads TGTGCCAGTAGTTCTATACGATCACACTATGGCTACACCTTC. Translation gives CASSSIRSHYGYTF.

This sequence joins TRBV7-2 and TRBJ2-3; possible D gene TRBD2, 6 bases. This CDR3 region has 15 residues. CDR1 and CDR2 (germline): SGHTA, FQGNSA. V dropped 6 bases and J dropped 0 bases, with 13 bases sitting between them. The CDR3 DNA follows: TGTGCCAGCAGGCGGGACGAAATTAGCACAGATACGCAGTATTTT. It translates to CASRRDEISTDTQYF.

The chain is built from TRBV5-1 and TRBJ2-3; 16 bases align to TRBD2. From germline, CDR1 is SGHRS and CDR2 YFSETQ. The CDR3 length is 17 residues. The V and J ends lost 4 bases and 2 bases, in that order; junction bases with no gene match: 4. As DNA, the CDR3 is TGCGCCAGCAGCCCGGGACTAGCGGGAGGGCCCACAGATACGCAGTATTTT. It yields the protein CASSPGLAGGPTDTQYF.

The genes are TRBV6-6 and TRBJ2-1; D is uncertain. The CDR3 is 13 residues long. Germline values: CDR1 MNHNY, CDR2 SVGAGI (reference sequence). Trimming took off 4 bases at V and 7 bases at J, with 11 bases between the two ends. CDR3 coding DNA: TGTGCCAGCAGTTCCGTCTCAAGGAATGAGCAGTTCTTC. Translating it yields CASSSVSRNEQFF.

V gene TRBV9 combines with J gene TRBJ2-7; the match to TRBD2 covers 7 bases. Germline V gene sequence: CDR1 SGDLS, CDR2 YYNGEE. The CDR3 contains 14 residues. Trimming removed 0 bases from V and 4 bases from J; junction bases left unmatched: 4. The CDR3 DNA sequence: TGTGCCAGCAGCGTAGCGGCTAGCGGTTACGAGCAGTACTTC. This codes for CASSVAASGYEQYF. The complete variable domain, with remaining parts taken from reference TRBV9 and TRBJ2-7, reads DSGVTQTPKHLITATGQRVTLRCSPRSGDLSVYWYQQSLDQGLQFLIQYYNGEERAKGNILERFSAQQFPDLHSELNLSSLELGDSALYFCASSVAASGYEQYFGPGTRLTVT.